This is a list of T cell receptor beta chains from one sample in a study of control samples from healthy donors and cancer patients. Using immunoSEQ multiplex PCR, the repertoire was profiled, and TCRdb retains in-frame clones only, with some absent. This sample yields 100,000 to 150,000 clones, of which around nine tenths are seen a single time; about 2.6% belongs to the top ten. The sequenced sample consisted of blood. Every receptor here comes from a man aged 18 to 30 in good health. Each CDR3 is given with its conserved first and last residue. The order of the fields is CDR3 protein, CDR3 DNA, J gene, D gene, clone size, V gene. D genes are given only for firm matches. Size is omitted from some rows. Given values are once, few, many or a class for expanded clones.

CDR3: CASSTRDRVYNEQFF
DNA: TGTGCCAGCAGTACCCGGGACAGGGTATACAATGAGCAGTTCTTC
J: TRBJ2-1
D: TRBD1
size: .
V: TRBV6-5

CDR3: CASSVTGLPSYEQYF
DNA: TGTGCCAGCAGCGTAACAGGGCTTCCGAGTTACGAGCAGTACTTC
J: TRBJ2-7
D: .
size: once
V: TRBV9

CDR3: CASGPGGTYNEQFF
DNA: TGTGCTAGTGGTCCCGGGGGAACCTACAATGAGCAGTTCTTC
J: TRBJ2-1
D: .
size: .
V: TRBV12-5

CDR3: CASSSGGWETQYF
DNA: TGCGCCAGCAGCTCTGGGGGCTGGGAGACCCAGTACTTC
J: TRBJ2-5
D: .
size: .
V: TRBV5-1

CDR3: CASIIGGGPYEQYF
DNA: TGTGCCAGCATTATAGGCGGCGGGCCCTACGAGCAGTACTTC
J: TRBJ2-7
D: .
size: few
V: TRBV28

CDR3: CASSLATSVPDTQYF
DNA: TGTGCCAGCAGCTTAGCGACCTCGGTTCCGGATACGCAGTATTTT
J: TRBJ2-3
D: .
size: .
V: TRBV7-8

CDR3: CASSNSKNQPQHF
DNA: TGTGCCAGTAGTAACAGCAAGAATCAGCCCCAGCATTTT
J: TRBJ1-5
D: .
size: .
V: TRBV19

CDR3: CASSYSAGLDGYTF
DNA: TGTGCCAGCAGTTACTCGGCGGGATTGGATGGCTACACCTTC
J: TRBJ1-2
D: .
size: .
V: TRBV6-2/TRBV6-3

CDR3: CASTPRGGLTAKNIQYF
DNA: TGTGCCAGTACCCCGCGGGGGGGCCTTACCGCCAAAAACATTCAGTACTTC
J: TRBJ2-4
D: TRBD2
size: once
V: TRBV19

CDR3: CASSDVGTDTQYF
DNA: TGTGCCAGCAGCGATGTGGGCACAGATACGCAGTATTTT
J: TRBJ2-3
D: .
size: .
V: TRBV7-2

CDR3: CASSPRGGGYHPSF
DNA: TGTGCCAGCAGTCCAAGGGGAGGGGGGTATCACCCCTCTTTT
J: TRBJ1-5
D: .
size: .
V: TRBV6-5

CDR3: CASRLAGGSETQYF
DNA: TGTGCCAGTAGGCTGGCTGGGGGGAGTGAGACCCAGTACTTC
J: TRBJ2-5
D: .
size: .
V: TRBV19

CDR3: CASSLSWELEGGYTF
DNA: TGTGCCAGCAGCTTATCTTGGGAGTTAGAGGGTGGCTACACCTTC
J: TRBJ1-2
D: .
size: .
V: TRBV7-9

CDR3: CASSSQPFTYNEQFF
DNA: TGTGCCAGCAGCTCACAGCCGTTCACCTACAATGAGCAGTTCTTC
J: TRBJ2-1
D: .
size: .
V: TRBV7-8

CDR3: CASSQTSGAQETQYF
DNA: TGCGCCAGCAGCCAAACTAGCGGGGCCCAAGAGACCCAGTACTTC
J: TRBJ2-5
D: TRBD2
size: .
V: TRBV4-1

CDR3: CASSAIAGGTDTQYF
DNA: TGTGCCAGCAGCGCCATAGCGGGGGGAACAGATACGCAGTATTTT
J: TRBJ2-3
D: TRBD2
size: few
V: TRBV6-4

CDR3: CASSEWTNTDTQYF
DNA: TGCGCCAGCAGTGAGTGGACTAACACAGATACGCAGTATTTT
J: TRBJ2-3
D: .
size: .
V: TRBV10-1

CDR3: CASSLVATAGELFF
DNA: TGTGCCAGCAGCTTAGTGGCAACAGCCGGGGAGCTGTTTTTT
J: TRBJ2-2
D: .
size: .
V: TRBV11-3

CDR3: CASSQQARLTGELFF
DNA: TGCGCCAGCAGCCAACAAGCAAGACTCACCGGGGAGCTGTTTTTT
J: TRBJ2-2
D: .
size: .
V: TRBV4-3

CDR3: CASSTSGTPQETQYF
DNA: TGTGCCAGTAGTACTAGCGGGACACCACAAGAGACCCAGTACTTC
J: TRBJ2-5
D: TRBD2
size: .
V: TRBV19

CDR3: CASSYYLTSGDTGELFF
DNA: TGTGCCAGCAGCTACTACCTGACTAGCGGGGATACCGGGGAGCTGTTTTTT
J: TRBJ2-2
D: TRBD2
size: .
V: TRBV7-2

CDR3: CASSLGTGGRQPQHF
DNA: TGTGCCAGTAGTCTCGGGACAGGGGGCCGTCAGCCCCAGCATTTT
J: TRBJ1-5
D: TRBD1
size: .
V: TRBV19

CDR3: CASRLTGARSTIYF
DNA: TGTGCCAGCAGACTGACAGGAGCTCGAAGCACCATATATTTT
J: TRBJ1-3
D: .
size: .
V: TRBV2

CDR3: CASSASGTAYEQYF
DNA: TGTGCCAGCAGCGCGAGTGGGACAGCCTACGAGCAGTACTTC
J: TRBJ2-7
D: TRBD1
size: .
V: TRBV9

CDR3: CATSGAGNTIYF
DNA: TGTGCCACTTCAGGAGCTGGAAACACCATATATTTT
J: TRBJ1-3
D: .
size: .
V: TRBV6-5

CDR3: CASSAGQYVQETQYF
DNA: TGTGCCAGCAGTGCCGGTCAGTACGTCCAAGAGACCCAGTACTTC
J: TRBJ2-5
D: .
size: .
V: TRBV27

CDR3: CASSIVPIGGNTEAFF
DNA: TGTGCCAGTAGTATAGTCCCCATAGGCGGGAACACTGAAGCTTTCTTT
J: TRBJ1-1
D: .
size: .
V: TRBV19

CDR3: CASSLAGGYAYEQYF
DNA: TGTGCCAGCAGCCTCGCGGGGGGTTATGCCTACGAGCAGTACTTC
J: TRBJ2-7
D: TRBD2
size: .
V: TRBV7-7

CDR3: CASMRLWETQYF
DNA: TGTGCCAGCATGAGGCTGTGGGAGACCCAGTACTTC
J: TRBJ2-5
D: .
size: .
V: TRBV2

CDR3: CASRGGGSLNYNEQFF
DNA: TGTGCCAGCAGGGGTGGCGGGAGTTTAAATTACAATGAGCAGTTCTTC
J: TRBJ2-1
D: TRBD2
size: .
V: TRBV27

CDR3: CASSLAQDPRTFFSYEQYF
DNA: TGTGCCAGCAGCTTAGCGCAGGATCCGCGGACATTCTTCTCCTACGAGCAGTACTTC
J: TRBJ2-7
D: .
size: .
V: TRBV7-6

CDR3: CASSLSPGGRNANYGYTF
DNA: TGTGCCAGCAGTTTATCCCCCGGGGGCCGTAACGCTAACTATGGCTACACCTTC
J: TRBJ1-2
D: .
size: .
V: TRBV28

CDR3: CASSLGGSGNYEQYF
DNA: TGTGCCAGCAGCTTAGGGGGGAGTGGGAACTACGAGCAGTACTTC
J: TRBJ2-7
D: .
size: few
V: TRBV7-6

CDR3: CAWNPGNTEAFF
DNA: TGTGCCTGGAACCCAGGGAACACTGAAGCTTTCTTT
J: TRBJ1-1
D: .
size: .
V: TRBV30

CDR3: CASSESRGVYNEQFF
DNA: TGTGCCAGCAGTGAATCGAGGGGGGTCTACAATGAGCAGTTCTTC
J: TRBJ2-1
D: .
size: .
V: TRBV25-1

CDR3: CASSFGPRGDPYGYTF
DNA: TGTGCCAGCAGTTTCGGTCCCCGCGGGGACCCCTATGGCTACACCTTC
J: TRBJ1-2
D: .
size: .
V: TRBV27

CDR3: CASSLAGGVGQPQHF
DNA: TGTGCCAGCAGCTTAGCTGGAGGGGTAGGACAGCCCCAGCATTTT
J: TRBJ1-5
D: .
size: .
V: TRBV7-9

CDR3: CASSPDRGVGELFF
DNA: TGTGCCAGCAGCCCGGACAGGGGAGTCGGGGAGCTGTTTTTT
J: TRBJ2-2
D: TRBD1
size: .
V: TRBV11-2

CDR3: CASSGNRGLADYNEQFF
DNA: TGTGCCAGCAGCGGAAACCGGGGGCTAGCGGATTACAATGAGCAGTTCTTC
J: TRBJ2-1
D: .
size: .
V: TRBV9

CDR3: CASSGRVTGELFF
DNA: TGTGCCAGCAGCGGCAGGGTCACCGGGGAGCTGTTTTTT
J: TRBJ2-2
D: .
size: .
V: TRBV11-2

CDR3: CASSFEGLSGTQYF
DNA: TGTGCCAGCAGCTTCGAGGGGCTAAGTGGGACCCAGTACTTC
J: TRBJ2-5
D: .
size: .
V: TRBV5-5

CDR3: CASSIDMTLPGELFF
DNA: TGCGCCAGCAGCATCGACATGACGCTCCCCGGGGAGCTGTTTTTT
J: TRBJ2-2
D: .
size: .
V: TRBV5-1

CDR3: CASRESGGSYNEQFF
DNA: TGTGCCAGCAGAGAAAGCGGGGGGTCCTACAATGAGCAGTTCTTC
J: TRBJ2-1
D: TRBD2
size: .
V: TRBV2

CDR3: CASSLTHSNQPQHF
DNA: TGTGCCAGCAGTCTCACCCACAGCAATCAGCCCCAGCATTTT
J: TRBJ1-5
D: .
size: .
V: TRBV3-1/TRBV3-2

CDR3: CASSRDRAADTQYF
DNA: TGTGCCAGCAGTCGGGACAGGGCGGCAGATACGCAGTATTTT
J: TRBJ2-3
D: TRBD1
size: .
V: TRBV27

CDR3: CASGGAGYNEQFF
DNA: TGTGCCAGCGGCGGGGCGGGATACAATGAGCAGTTCTTC
J: TRBJ2-1
D: .
size: .
V: TRBV4-2

CDR3: CASSLTLIGNTQYF
DNA: TGTGCCAGCAGCTTAACCCTAATAGGAAATACGCAGTATTTT
J: TRBJ2-3
D: .
size: .
V: TRBV11-3